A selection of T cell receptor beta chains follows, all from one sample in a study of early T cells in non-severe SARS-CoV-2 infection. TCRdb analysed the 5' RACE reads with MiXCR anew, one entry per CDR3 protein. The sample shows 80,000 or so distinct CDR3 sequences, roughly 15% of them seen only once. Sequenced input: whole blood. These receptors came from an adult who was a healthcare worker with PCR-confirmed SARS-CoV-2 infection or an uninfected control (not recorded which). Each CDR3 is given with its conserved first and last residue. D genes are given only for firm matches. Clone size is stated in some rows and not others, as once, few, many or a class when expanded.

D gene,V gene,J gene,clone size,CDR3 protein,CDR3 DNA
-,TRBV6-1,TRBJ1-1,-,CASTLGTEAFF,TGTGCCAGCACCTTGGGGACTGAAGCTTTCTTT
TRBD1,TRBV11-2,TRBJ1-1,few,CASSSRTGYFGTEAFF,TGTGCCAGCAGCTCCAGGACAGGGTATTTCGGCACTGAAGCTTTCTTT
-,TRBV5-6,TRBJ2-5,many,CASRFDSQETQYF,TGTGCCAGCAGATTTGACAGCCAAGAGACCCAGTACTTC
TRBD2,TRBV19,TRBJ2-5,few,CASSIALAGPQETQYF,TGTGCCAGTAGTATAGCACTAGCGGGGCCTCAAGAGACCCAGTACTTC
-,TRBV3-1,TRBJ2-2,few,CASLSTGELFF,TGTGCCAGCCTTAGCACCGGGGAGCTGTTTTTT
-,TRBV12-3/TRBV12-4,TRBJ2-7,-,CASSFKESYEQYF,TGTGCCAGCAGTTTTAAGGAATCCTACGAGCAGTACTTC
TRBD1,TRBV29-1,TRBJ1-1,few,CSVPLTGTRDTEAFF,TGCAGCGTCCCCTTGACAGGGACGAGGGACACTGAAGCTTTCTTT
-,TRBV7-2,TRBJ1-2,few,CASSLAGGSVDNYGYTF,TGTGCCAGCAGCTTAGCGGGGGGCAGCGTCGATAACTATGGCTACACCTTC
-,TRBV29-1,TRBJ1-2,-,CSVEQGERNGYTF,TGCAGCGTTGAACAAGGGGAGCGGAATGGCTACACCTTC
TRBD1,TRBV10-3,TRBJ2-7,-,CAISETGTGVSEQYF,TGTGCCATCAGTGAAACCGGGACAGGGGTCAGCGAGCAGTACTTC
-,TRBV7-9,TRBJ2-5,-,CASSLSVGLQETQYF,TGTGCCAGCAGCTTAAGCGTCGGATTACAAGAGACCCAGTACTTC
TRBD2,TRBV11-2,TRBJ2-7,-,CARPRAGGSLEQYF,TGTGCCAGGCCGAGGGCGGGAGGGTCCCTCGAGCAGTACTTC
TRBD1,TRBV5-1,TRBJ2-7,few,CASSLGTGFTYEQYF,TGCGCCAGCAGCTTGGGGACAGGGTTCACCTACGAGCAGTACTTC
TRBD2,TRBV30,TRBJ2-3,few,CAWAWREKSDTQYF,TGTGCCTGGGCGTGGCGGGAGAAGTCAGATACGCAGTATTTT
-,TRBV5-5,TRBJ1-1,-,CASSGRTEAAGAFF,TGTGCCAGCAGCGGACGGACGGAGGCGGCGGGAGCTTTCTTT
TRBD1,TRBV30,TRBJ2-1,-,CAWSRGQGGADEQFF,TGTGCCTGGAGTCGAGGACAGGGGGGGGCCGATGAGCAGTTCTTC
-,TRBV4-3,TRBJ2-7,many,CASSQAGTGYEQYF,TGCGCCAGCAGCCAAGCGGGTACGGGGTACGAGCAGTACTTC
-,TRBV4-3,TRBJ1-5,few,CASSQDLGQPQHF,TGCGCCAGCAGCCAAGATCTAGGGCAGCCCCAGCATTTT
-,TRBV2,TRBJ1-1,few,CASTDDRKTMNTEAFF,TGTGCCAGCACTGACGACAGGAAAACCATGAACACTGAAGCTTTCTTT
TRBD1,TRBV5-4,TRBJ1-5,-,CASSQTGGDQPQHF,TGTGCCAGCAGCCAGACAGGGGGCGATCAGCCCCAGCATTTT
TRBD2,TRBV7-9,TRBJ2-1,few,CASSLFGLAGGYSYNEQFF,TGTGCCAGCAGCTTATTCGGACTTGCGGGGGGGTACTCCTACAATGAGCAGTTCTTC
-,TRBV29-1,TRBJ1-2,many,CSVLDNYGYTF,TGCAGCGTCCTGGACAACTATGGCTACACCTTC
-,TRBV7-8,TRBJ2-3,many,CASSLEPDTQYF,TGTGCCAGCAGCTTAGAACCAGATACGCAGTATTTT
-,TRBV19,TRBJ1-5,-,CASKDYITGNQPQHF,TGTGCCAGTAAAGACTACATAACGGGAAATCAGCCCCAGCATTTT
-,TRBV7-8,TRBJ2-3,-,CASTRFIDTQYF,TGTGCCAGCACCCGATTCATAGATACGCAGTATTTT
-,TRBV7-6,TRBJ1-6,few,CASSSGLGAPLHF,TGTGCCAGCAGCTCCGGACTCGGGGCACCCCTCCACTTT
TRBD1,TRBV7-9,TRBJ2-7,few,CASSSHNRGEQYF,TGTGCCAGCAGCTCTCATAACAGGGGCGAGCAGTACTTC
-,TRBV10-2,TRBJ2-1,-,CASSGVESSYNEQFF,TGCGCCAGCAGTGGGGTGGAGAGCTCCTACAATGAGCAGTTCTTC
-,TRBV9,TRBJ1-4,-,CASSTGPGEKLFF,TGTGCCAGCAGCACAGGACCCGGTGAAAAACTGTTTTTT
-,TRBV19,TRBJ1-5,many,CASSIKGSNQPQHF,TGTGCCAGTAGTATTAAGGGTAGCAATCAGCCCCAGCATTTT
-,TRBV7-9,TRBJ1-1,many,CASSFGQRAHTEAFF,TGTGCCAGCAGCTTTGGACAGCGGGCTCACACTGAAGCTTTCTTT
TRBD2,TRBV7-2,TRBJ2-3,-,CASSPRSTSGGLTDTQYF,TGTGCCAGCAGCCCGCGGAGTACTAGCGGGGGCCTGACAGATACGCAGTATTTT
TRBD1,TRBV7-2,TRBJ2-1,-,CASSPDRVNEQFF,TGTGCCAGCAGCCCTGACAGGGTAAATGAGCAGTTCTTC
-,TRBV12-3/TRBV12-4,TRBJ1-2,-,CASSFSGSGGYTF,TGTGCCAGCAGTTTTTCAGGGTCGGGCGGCTACACCTTC
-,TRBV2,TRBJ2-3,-,CASASDRTYTQYF,TGTGCCAGCGCCTCCGACCGGACATATACGCAGTATTTT
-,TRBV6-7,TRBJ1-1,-,CAPNRVGNTEAFF,TGTGCCCCGAACAGGGTCGGGAACACTGAAGCTTTCTTT
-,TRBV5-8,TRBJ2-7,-,CASTPGHSYEQYF,TGTGCCAGCACCCCGGGACACTCCTACGAGCAGTACTTC
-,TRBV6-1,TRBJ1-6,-,CASREIRAPLHF,TGTGCCAGCAGGGAGATCCGGGCACCCCTCCACTTT
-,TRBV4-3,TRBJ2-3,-,CASSQDRWATGDTQYF,TGCGCCAGCAGCCAAGATAGGTGGGCGACGGGGGATACGCAGTATTTT
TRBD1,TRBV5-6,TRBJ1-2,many,CASSRDRTNYGYTF,TGTGCCAGCAGCCGGGACAGAACAAACTATGGCTACACCTTC
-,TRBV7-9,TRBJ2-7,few,CASSLEPSASYEQYF,TGTGCCAGCAGCTTAGAACCGTCAGCCTCCTACGAGCAGTACTTC
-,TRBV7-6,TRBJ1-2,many,CASSLGGGYGYTF,TGTGCCAGCAGCTTGGGGGGCGGGTATGGCTACACCTTC
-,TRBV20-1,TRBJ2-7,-,CSAWDGSSYEQYF,TGCAGTGCATGGGACGGGAGCTCCTACGAGCAGTACTTC
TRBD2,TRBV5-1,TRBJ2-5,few,CASSWRGGQETQYF,TGCGCCAGCAGTTGGCGCGGGGGGCAGGAGACCCAGTACTTC
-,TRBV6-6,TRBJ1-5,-,CASSQGAAGPQHF,TGTGCCAGCAGCCAGGGCGCCGCGGGGCCCCAGCATTTT
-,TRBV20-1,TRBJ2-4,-,CSADIRTGLHIQYF,TGCAGTGCCGATATTCGAACAGGGTTACACATTCAGTACTTC
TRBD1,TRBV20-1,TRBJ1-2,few,CSARSRTNPGQGNYGYTF,TGCAGTGCTAGATCCCGTACTAACCCGGGACAGGGCAACTATGGCTACACCTTC
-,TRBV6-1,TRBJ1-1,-,CAGEDTNTEAFF,TGTGCCGGCGAGGACACTAACACTGAAGCTTTCTTT
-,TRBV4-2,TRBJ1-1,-,CASSQGLTANTEAFF,TGTGCCAGCAGCCAAGGTTTAACAGCGAACACTGAAGCTTTCTTT
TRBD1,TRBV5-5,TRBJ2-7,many,CASSARDSASYEQYF,TGTGCCAGCAGCGCCCGGGACAGCGCTTCCTACGAGCAGTACTTC
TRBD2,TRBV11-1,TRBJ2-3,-,CASRGLATQYF,TGTGCCAGCAGGGGACTAGCTACGCAGTATTTT
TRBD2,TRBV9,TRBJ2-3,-,CASSPRLAGLGAQYF,TGTGCCAGCAGCCCCCGGCTAGCGGGGCTTGGGGCGCAGTATTTT
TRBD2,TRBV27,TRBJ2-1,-,CASSLTSDIKYNEQFF,TGTGCCAGCAGTCTTACTAGCGACATAAAATACAATGAGCAGTTCTTC
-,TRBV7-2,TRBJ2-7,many,CASSLAVSLNYEQYF,TGTGCCAGCAGCTTAGCTGTAAGCCTAAACTACGAGCAGTACTTC